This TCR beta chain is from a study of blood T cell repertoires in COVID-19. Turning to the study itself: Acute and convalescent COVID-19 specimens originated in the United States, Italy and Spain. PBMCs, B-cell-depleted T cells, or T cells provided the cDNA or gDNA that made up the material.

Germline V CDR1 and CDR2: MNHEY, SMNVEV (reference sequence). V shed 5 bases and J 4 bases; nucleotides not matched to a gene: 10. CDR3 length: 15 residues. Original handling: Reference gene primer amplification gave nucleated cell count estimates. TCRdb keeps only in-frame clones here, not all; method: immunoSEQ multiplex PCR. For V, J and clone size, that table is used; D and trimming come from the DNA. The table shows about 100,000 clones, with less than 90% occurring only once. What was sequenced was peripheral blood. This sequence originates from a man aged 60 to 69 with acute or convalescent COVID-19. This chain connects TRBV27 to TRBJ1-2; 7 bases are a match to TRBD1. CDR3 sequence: CASSVDFGTAYGYTF. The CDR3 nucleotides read TGTGCCAGCAGTGTCGACTTCGGGACAGCCTATGGCTACACCTTC.